The clone carrying this T cell receptor (beta chain) was observed a single time. This specimen belongs to a study of T-cell memory formation after mild COVID-19. V lost 3 bases and J 7 bases, leaving 6 bases between the germline ends. CDR3 length: 11 amino acids. Germline V lookup: CDR1 KGHDR, CDR2 SFDVKD. Via MiXCR, TCRdb re-called the 5' RACE reads, giving one row per CDR3 protein. Here the sample spans 150,000 to 200,000 distinct CDR3 sequences, roughly 30% being singletons. The receptor was isolated from an adult woman who had mild COVID-19 (a few samples of this study predate the infection). Cell type and time point are not known. Sequenced: PBMCs or a T cell subset sorted from them (not recorded which). The chain carries TRBV24-1 and TRBJ2-7; D gene uncertain. In DNA form, the CDR3 reads TGTGCCACCAGTGATCTCCCTGAGCAGTACTTC. It specifies CATSDLPEQYF.